A single T cell receptor beta chain is shown here with its context. J was trimmed by 4 bases and V by 2 bases; bases with no gene match: 4. The V gene's germline CDR1 is KGHSH and CDR2 LQKENI. The CDR3 has 14 amino acids. The data belong to a study of STAT5B mutations in CD4+ large granular lymphocyte leukemia. The repertoire was sequenced with immunoSEQ multiplex PCR; TCRdb's copy has only in-frame clones and lacks some. The sample holds over 45,000 clones; around 70% are singletons and the top ten take about 1.6%. The specimen was CD4+ T cells from blood buffy coats. This receptor was identified in a human donor in good health. The chain employs TRBV18 and TRBJ2-7, with TRBD2 matching over 8 bases. CDR3 protein: CASSPGASGYEQYF. As DNA, the CDR3 is TGTGCCAGCTCACCAGGGGCTAGCGGGTACGAGCAGTACTTC.